Detailed here is one TCR beta chain. Its target antigen remains unknown. No base-level quality is on record; no much larger clone is a single base apart. The immunoSEQ Assay, a bias-controlled multiplex PCR, was used to amplify TCRbeta CDR3 regions from genomic DNA. The source study handled its data this way. Nucleated cell counts per sample were estimated from amplification of reference gene primers within the assay. Sequence reads were collapsed and filtered to measure the absolute abundance of every unique TCRbeta CDR3 rearrangement. For each sample, productive Simpson clonality was calculated as the square root of Simpson's diversity index across productive rearrangements. The table comes from immuneACCESS by way of TCRdb, which keeps in-frame sequences with V and J called. Part of the clones is missing from these tables; in studies checked, under half for an unresolved V gene and the rest for unknown reasons. The V and J calls and clone size were taken over from that table, and D and trimming were inferred from the DNA. This sample comprises 200,000 to 250,000 clones, about 90% of them detected only once. The ten largest clonotypes hold under 2.5% of the sample.

The collaborating institutions used their own protocols to collect whole blood in K2EDTA tubes. For TCRbeta analysis, collaborators shipped samples as frozen whole blood, isolated PBMCs, or DNA extracted from either of those sample types. This specimen belongs to a study of blood T cell repertoires in COVID-19 (dated by TCRdb to about 2020). About the investigation overall: Samples from collaborators originated in the United States, Italy and Spain and spanned both the acute and convalescent phases of COVID-19. The prospective study material was composed of cDNA or gDNA derived from T cells, B-cell-depleted T cells, or PBMCs. Deeply sampled blood TCRbeta repertoires from subjects exposed to, actively infected with, or recovered from COVID-19 were included in the dataset. A freely available public database, intended as a resource for researchers studying the immune response to SARS-CoV-2, is where the repertoires were released. The samples were drawn from the first 160 participants of the ongoing ImmuneRACE study and from 950 to 1,500 subjects provided by 6 global collaborators. Sample metadata almost always included a de-identified subject ID, COVID-19 status, age in years and sex. Where available, HLA class I and class II types were taken from metadata supplied by the sample provider and were not determined by assay-based typing.

V loses 4 bases, J loses 6 bases, and the germline ends lie 22 bases apart. The germline V gene gives CDR1 as MGHRA and CDR2 as YSYEKL. The CDR3 measures 17 amino acids from cysteine to phenylalanine. Left in the record is the CDR3 DNA by itself, 51 bases read in frame from the first base. The study at large found these results: Clinical and demographic metadata were provided uncurated, with the amount varying by source and participant.

The chain is made from TRBV4-1 and TRBJ1-3; TRBD1 is a weak D gene call, 5 bases matching. The sample was peripheral blood. The sequence was collected from a man between 35 and 55 years old with active or convalescent COVID-19. This receptor carries the CDR3 CASSRSGSVGQSNTIYF. The bases read TGCGCCAGCAGCCGATCAGGGTCGGTCGGGCAATCAAACACCATATATTTT.